In its sample, the clone carrying this TCR beta chain was seen a few times. The CDR3 runs to 14 residues. Germline V gene sequence: CDR1 SSHAT, CDR2 FNYEAQ (reference sequence). Trimming removed 5 bases from V and 5 bases from J, with 13 bases in between. Sequencing used immunoSEQ multiplex PCR; TCRdb keeps in-frame clones, though not all of them. Of nearly 2,000 clones in the sample, around 22% are singletons; the top ten hold more than 7%. These data originate in a study of T cells in localized non-small cell lung cancer. The chain carries TRBV7-7 and TRBJ2-1; D unclear. The source is a woman between 35 and 75 years old with stage I lung adenocarcinoma. The source was lung tumor tissue, collected before any cancer treatment. The CDR3 DNA reads as TGTGCCAGCAGCCACTCATCACGGAACAATGAGCAGTTCTTC. It translates to CASSHSSRNNEQFF.